This passage covers 27 T cell receptor beta chains from one sample sequenced in a study of glioma-infiltrating T cells after dendritic cell vaccination. TCRdb's copy holds only in-frame clones and misses some; the assay was immunoSEQ multiplex PCR. The data contain 98,000 or so clones, 65% to 85% of them singletons. Time point reported: after dendritic cell vaccination, including at tumor progression/relapse. Sequences were derived from blood, sampled after dendritic cell vaccination. These receptors all come from a human donor with glioblastoma.

This clone came up a few times. The chain uses TRBV30 and TRBJ2-7; 10 positions agree with TRBD1. This CDR3 is 18 amino acids long. CDR1 and CDR2 from the germline V gene are GTSNPN and SVGIG (reference sequence). The J segment lost 0 bases and the V segment lost 3 bases, leaving 14 bases of the junction unmatched. Written as DNA, the CDR3 is TGTGCCTGGAGGACGGTTCCGAGGTGGGACAGGGGCTCCTACGAGCAGTACTTC. It encodes CAWRTVPRWDRGSYEQYF.

This rearrangement joins TRBV28 to TRBJ1-1; D perhaps matches TRBD1 (5 bases). Looked up from germline, CDR1 is MDHEN and CDR2 is SYDVKM. Trimming stripped 5 bases from V and 4 bases from J, with 17 bases between. This CDR3 region has 15 residues. The CDR3 DNA reads TGTGCCAGCAGTCCAACCACCGGGGGGATCACTGAAGCTTTCTTT. It specifies CASSPTTGGITEAFF.

The rearrangement links TRBV7-3 to TRBJ2-5; maybe TRBD1 (6 bases). Germline values: CDR1 SGHTA, CDR2 FQGTGA. The CDR3 contains 16 residues. Trimming removed 1 base at V and 1 base at J, with 13 bases between. The CDR3 coding sequence is TGTGCCAGCAGCTTAAGGCGGACAGACTCCCAAGAGACCCAGTACTTC. This codes for CASSLRRTDSQETQYF.

This chain joins TRBV11-2 and TRBJ2-7; 13 nucleotides match TRBD2. The CDR3 runs to 14 residues. From germline, CDR1 is SGHAT and CDR2 FQNNGV. With 7 bases clipped from V and 2 bases from J, the junction kept 2 bases outside the gene matches. CDR3 residues: CASNGLAGAYEQYF. CDR3 coding DNA: TGTGCCAGCAACGGACTAGCGGGGGCCTACGAGCAGTACTTC.

The chain employs TRBV5-1 and TRBJ1-2; 8 nucleotides line up with TRBD1. V lost 4 bases, J lost 6 bases, and 5 bases stayed unmatched. Germline V gene sequence: CDR1 SGHRS, CDR2 YFSETQ. CDR3 length equals 13 residues. CDR3 coding DNA: TGCGCCAGCAGCCCTATGGGACAGGATGGCTACACCTTC. Its translation is CASSPMGQDGYTF.

The J gene is TRBJ2-5, the V gene TRBV5-1; D might be TRBD1 (5 bases). This CDR3 region has 12 residues. Germline CDR1 is SGHRS and CDR2 is YFSETQ. Trimming removed 4 bases at V and 4 bases at J, with 8 bases between. The CDR3 loop is CASSTQGETQYF. In nucleotides, the CDR3 is TGCGCCAGCAGCACCCAGGGAGAGACCCAGTACTTC.

The V call is TRBV6-5, the J call TRBJ2-5, with TRBD2 as a possible D gene (6 bases). The V gene lost 0 bases and the J gene lost 8 bases, with 13 bases spanning the gap. The CDR3 contains 14 residues. Germline CDR1 MNHEY, CDR2 SVGAGI. The CDR3 loop is CASSYSGSGGTQYF. CDR3 DNA sequence: TGTGCCAGCAGTTACTCAGGCTCCGGGGGAACCCAGTACTTC.

The chain links TRBV6-1 to TRBJ1-2; no reliable D call. Germline V gene data show CDR1 as MNHNS and CDR2 as SASEGT. The CDR3 consists of 15 residues. V was cut by 1 base and J by 2 bases, with 11 bases left in between. The CDR3 loop is CASSEELLWNYGYTF. DNA of the CDR3: TGTGCCAGCAGTGAAGAATTACTGTGGAACTATGGCTACACCTTC.

The chain is built from TRBV11-2 and TRBJ1-2; maybe TRBD1 (6 bases). Trimming removed 3 bases at V and 0 bases at J, with 20 bases between. The CDR3 is made up of 18 amino acids. CDR1 is SGHAT and CDR2 is FQNNGV in the germline V gene. CDR3 region: CASSFLGGAAKTNYGYTF. The CDR3 DNA is TGTGCCAGCAGCTTCCTAGGGGGGGCAGCTAAAACTAACTATGGCTACACCTTC.

The gene calls are TRBV28 and TRBJ1-5; D call uncertain. Germline V gene sequence: CDR1 MDHEN, CDR2 SYDVKM. This CDR3 has 16 residues. The ends were cut back, 6 bases at V and 2 bases at J, with 17 bases in the middle. CDR3 loop: CASRREREWGNQPQHF. DNA of the CDR3: TGTGCCAGCAGGCGGGAACGGGAGTGGGGCAATCAGCCCCAGCATTTT. Based on the CDR3 plus reference TRBV28 and TRBJ1-5, the full variable domain is DVKVTQSSRYLVKRTGEKVFLECVQDMDHENMFWYRQDPGLGLRLIYFSYDVKMKEKGDIPEGYSVSREKKERFSLILESASTNQTSMYLCASRREREWGNQPQHFGDGTRLSIL.

The V and J genes are TRBV15 and TRBJ2-1; tentative D call: TRBD2 (6 bases). Germline V gene lookup returns CDR1 LNHNV and CDR2 YYDKDF (reference sequence). Trimming shortened V by 0 bases and J by 0 bases, and 15 bases separated the two germline ends. This CDR3 contains 18 residues. The CDR3 is CATSRDIQAGSSYNEQFF. CDR3 nucleotide sequence: TGTGCCACCAGCAGAGATATCCAGGCGGGGAGCTCCTACAATGAGCAGTTCTTC. Filled out from reference TRBV15 and TRBJ2-1, the complete variable domain reads DAMVIQNPRYQVTQFGKPVTLSCSQTLNHNVMYWYQQKSSQAPKLLFHYYDKDFNNEADTPDNFQSRRPNTSFCFLDIRSPGLGDTAMYLCATSRDIQAGSSYNEQFFGPGTRLTVL.

This chain connects TRBV9 to TRBJ2-7; 9 bases map to TRBD2. V shed 0 bases, J shed 6 bases, and the junction held 22 bases outside the gene matches. This CDR3 has 20 amino acids. The germline gives CDR1 SGDLS, CDR2 YYNGEE. The CDR3 bases are TGTGCCAGCAGCGTAGAGAGATGTTTGGGCGGGGGGGACTTAAGAGGCGAGCAGTACTTC. This codes for CASSVERCLGGGDLRGEQYF.

The V call is TRBV6-1, the J call TRBJ1-5; D possibly corresponds to TRBD1 (5 bases). The germline V gene encodes CDR1 MNHNS and CDR2 SASEGT. V lost 4 bases and J 0 bases, leaving 13 bases between the germline ends. CDR3 length: 16 amino acids. The CDR3 loop is CASSARGLSSNQPQHF. DNA of the CDR3: TGTGCCAGCAGTGCTAGGGGACTTTCTAGCAATCAGCCCCAGCATTTT.

The rearrangement joins TRBV5-1 to TRBJ2-5; TRBD2 agrees at 12 bases. V shed 0 bases and J 4 bases; nucleotides not matched to a gene: 4. The CDR3 spans 16 residues. The germline V gene has CDR1 SGHRS and CDR2 YFSETQ. The CDR3 coding sequence is TGCGCCAGCAGCTTGGCCGCTAGCGGGGGGGGAGAGACCCAGTACTTC. Protein product: CASSLAASGGGETQYF. Drawing the rest from reference TRBV5-1 and TRBJ2-5, the complete variable domain is KAGVTQTPRYLIKTRGQQVTLSCSPISGHRSVSWYQQTPGQGLQFLFEYFSETQRNKGNFPGRFSGRQFSNSRSEMNVSTLELGDSALYLCASSLAASGGGETQYFGPGTRLLVL.

The chain joins TRBV11-1 to TRBJ2-5; 7 bases align to TRBD2. TRBJ2-7 explains the end of the DNA better; the J call may be wrong. The CDR3 covers 14 residues. The germline gives CDR1 SGHAT, CDR2 FQDESV (reference sequence). CDR3 nucleotide sequence: TGTGCCAGCATGATCGGCGGGAGCTCCTACGAGCAGTACTTC. This sequence encodes CASMIGGSSYEQYF.

This chain joins TRBV5-1 and TRBJ1-1; D not certain. Germline loops: CDR1 SGHRS, CDR2 YFSETQ. The germline V and J ends were trimmed by 0 bases and 3 bases, with 6 bases remaining between them. The CDR3 covers 13 residues. The CDR3: CASSLDGDTEAFF. In DNA form, the CDR3 reads TGCGCCAGCAGCTTGGACGGGGACACTGAAGCTTTCTTT.

This chain links TRBV6-5 with TRBJ1-1; D might be TRBD1 (5 bases). V was pared by 8 bases and J by 0 bases, with 16 bases between. CDR1 and CDR2 from the germline V gene are MNHEY and SVGAGI. This CDR3 is built from 15 residues. The CDR3 loop reads CASVPYGGMNTEAFF. The CDR3 nucleotides are TGTGCCAGCGTCCCCTACGGGGGGATGAACACTGAAGCTTTCTTT.

This chain connects TRBV7-6 to TRBJ2-2, with 11 nucleotides matching TRBD2. The trim removed 5 bases at V and 4 bases at J, leaving 6 bases unmatched. This CDR3 contains 16 residues. The germline gives CDR1 SGHVS, CDR2 FNYEAQ. The CDR3 protein is CASSLGTSGTTGELFF. The CDR3 DNA reads as TGTGCCAGCAGCCTCGGGACTAGCGGAACCACCGGGGAGCTGTTTTTT.

The chain links TRBV5-1 to TRBJ1-2; D remains ambiguous. Deletions cut 4 bases from V and 8 bases from J, with 15 bases between. From germline, CDR1 is SGHRS and CDR2 YFSETQ. The CDR3 extends over 13 amino acids. DNA of the CDR3: TGCGCCAGCAGCGTGCCCTATGTGAGGGGCTACACCTTC. Translated, it gives CASSVPYVRGYTF.

The chain employs TRBV2 and TRBJ1-5; no reliable D call. Trimming took 5 bases from V and 7 from J, leaving 18 bases between them. The germline CDR1 and CDR2 sequences are SNHLY and FYNNEI. The CDR3 has 15 residues. The CDR3 reads CASSLSRSSWQPQHF. DNA of the CDR3: TGTGCCAGCAGTTTAAGCAGGTCTTCCTGGCAGCCCCAGCATTTT.

V usage is TRBV10-3 and J usage is TRBJ2-7, with TRBD1 identical over 9 bases. Germline-derived CDR1 and CDR2 are ENHRY and SYGVKD. After removal of 3 bases from V and 4 bases from J, the junction contained 13 bases not matched to a gene. The CDR3 is made up of 17 amino acids. CDR3: CAISDRGEHRGQYEQYF. The DNA for the CDR3 is TGTGCCATCAGTGATAGAGGGGAGCACAGGGGGCAGTACGAGCAGTACTTC.

V is TRBV25-1 and J is TRBJ2-7; maybe TRBD1 (5 bases). Trimming stripped 3 bases from V and 2 bases from J, with 8 bases between. From germline, CDR1 is MGHDK and CDR2 SYGVNS. CDR3 size: 13 residues. CDR3 bases: TGTGCCAGCAGTGACACAGGAACCTACGAGCAGTACTTC. Translated, it gives CASSDTGTYEQYF.

The chain is built from TRBV7-9 and TRBJ2-7, with 11 positions matching TRBD2. This CDR3 is 16 amino acids long. After removal of 4 bases from V and 5 bases from J, the junction contained 10 bases not matched to a gene. CDR1 and CDR2 from the germline V gene are SEHNR and FQNEAQ (reference sequence). The CDR3 coding sequence is TGTGCCAGCAGCTCGGGACTAGCGGAGGCATTCGACGAGCAGTACTTC. It codes for CASSSGLAEAFDEQYF.

CDR3 nucleotides: TGTGCCAGCAGTGTGGAGGGGCAGTTTATAGATACGCAGTATTTT. Protein product: CASSVEGQFIDTQYF. The chain has TRBV2 and TRBJ2-3; tentative D call: TRBD2 (6 bases). V was clipped by 4 bases and J by 5 bases, with 16 bases between them. Germline CDR1 SNHLY, CDR2 FYNNEI. This CDR3 has 15 amino acids.

The J gene is TRBJ1-2, the V gene TRBV27, with D possibly being TRBD1 (6 bases). CDR1 and CDR2 (germline): MNHEY, SMNVEV (reference sequence). This CDR3 region has 14 residues. The V and J ends lost 5 bases and 4 bases respectively, with 14 bases between them. CDR3: CASSGHRDTYGYTF. The CDR3 DNA sequence: TGTGCCAGCAGTGGACACCGGGACACCTATGGCTACACCTTC.

The chain combines TRBV10-1 with TRBJ2-1, with 7 bases that match TRBD2. The CDR3 has 15 residues. Germline assignment: CDR1 WNHNN and CDR2 SYGVQD (reference sequence). J was trimmed by 4 bases and V by 3 bases; bases with no gene match: 6. CDR3 DNA sequence: TGCGCCAGCAGTGATTGGCTAGCGGTATACAATGAGCAGTTCTTC. It encodes CASSDWLAVYNEQFF.

The chain combines TRBV6-1 with TRBJ1-2; 7 bases are shared with TRBD1. V dropped 6 bases and J dropped 6; count of bases not matched to a gene: 13. The CDR3 runs to 15 residues. CDR1 is MNHNS, CDR2 SASEGT, per germline. CDR3 sequence reads: CASRKIMGQNDGYTF. The DNA for the CDR3 is TGTGCCAGCAGGAAGATTATGGGACAGAACGATGGCTACACCTTC.